A single sample gave rise to the 12 T cell receptor beta chains below, sequenced in a study of identical twins. TCRdb called the 5' RACE reads again in MiXCR, with one record for every CDR3 protein. The table records more than 400,000 distinct CDR3 sequences, about 16% of them present only once. These sequences were also reported in another study, on yellow fever vaccine responses in identical twins.

The sample was CD4+ T cells sorted from blood. These receptors were taken from a woman between 18 and 29 years old in good health.

The genes are TRBV16 and TRBJ1-3, with no clear D. Germline V CDR1 and CDR2: KGHSY, FQNENV. The ends were cut back, 0 bases at V and 2 bases at J, with 14 bases in the middle. This CDR3 comprises 17 residues. CDR3 residues: CASSQSTVHGAGNTIYF. The CDR3 DNA reads TGTGCCAGCAGCCAATCCACAGTGCACGGAGCTGGAAACACCATATATTTT.

In its sample, this clonotype was seen a few times. The chain joins TRBV5-1 to TRBJ2-5, with D unclear. This CDR3 comprises 14 residues. In germline, CDR1 is SGHRS, CDR2 YFSETQ. V was pared by 3 bases and J by 2 bases, with 11 bases between. The CDR3 loop reads CASSSQTWQETQYF. The DNA for the CDR3 is TGCGCCAGCAGCTCACAGACATGGCAAGAGACCCAGTACTTC.

This chain joins TRBV20-1 and TRBJ1-2, with D hard to call. Trimming removed 6 bases from V and 0 bases from J, with 14 bases in between. The CDR3 is 14 residues long. CDR1 and CDR2 from the germline V gene are DFQATT and SNEGSKA (reference sequence). The CDR3 reads CSAQPGRTNYGYTF. The DNA of the CDR3 is TGCAGTGCACAACCCGGGCGGACTAACTATGGCTACACCTTC.

This chain joins TRBV25-1 and TRBJ2-3; 8 bases are a match to TRBD1. This CDR3 is 14 amino acids long. V shed 6 bases and J 5 bases; nucleotides not matched to a gene: 7. Per germline, CDR1 MGHDK and CDR2 SYGVNS. The DNA of the CDR3 is TGTGCCAGCAGAACAGGGGGACAGAGAGATACGCAGTATTTT. This sequence encodes CASRTGGQRDTQYF.

The CDR3 DNA sequence: TGTGCCAGCAGTGATAGCAGTCGTGCGAACACTGAAGCTTTCTTT. As protein: CASSDSSRANTEAFF. V is TRBV2 and J is TRBJ1-1, with D unresolved. Germline V CDR1 and CDR2: SNHLY, FYNNEI. V lost 3 bases and J lost 1, with 12 bases in between. This CDR3 region has 15 residues.

This clonotype came up a few times. This rearrangement joins TRBV28 to TRBJ2-1, with D maybe TRBD2 (6 bases). The CDR3 spans 15 residues. V was shortened by 3 bases and J by 3 bases, with 12 bases between the two germline ends. Germline CDR1 and CDR2: MDHEN and SYDVKM. In nucleotides, the CDR3 is TGTGCCAGCAGTTTGGAGGGGTATTTCTACAATGAGCAGTTCTTC. Amino acid sequence: CASSLEGYFYNEQFF.

The table lists this clonotype with a few counts. The chain is built from TRBV5-5 and TRBJ2-1, with TRBD2 matching 9 bases. The V gene's germline CDR1 is SGHKS and CDR2 YYEKEE (reference sequence). V trimming: 4 bases; J trimming: 4 bases; junction bases outside the gene matches: 9. The CDR3 sequence is 16 residues long. CDR3 amino acids: CASSLTWLAGYNEQFF. In DNA form, the CDR3 reads TGTGCCAGCAGCCTAACCTGGCTAGCGGGGTACAATGAGCAGTTCTTC.

The chain combines TRBV18 with TRBJ2-1; 12 nucleotides align to TRBD2. Trimming removed 5 bases from V and 4 bases from J; junction bases left unmatched: 6. The CDR3 is 16 amino acids. The germline V gene has CDR1 KGHSH and CDR2 LQKENI. This CDR3 reads CASSISGTSGYNEQFF. For the CDR3, the DNA is TGTGCCAGCTCAATATCCGGGACTAGCGGGTACAATGAGCAGTTCTTC.

This clonotype was observed a handful of times. The rearrangement joins TRBV11-3 to TRBJ2-7; perhaps TRBD2 as D (5 bases). Germline V gene lookup returns CDR1 SGHNT and CDR2 YENEEA. The CDR3 length is 16 residues. The ends were cut back, 2 bases at V and 0 bases at J, with 14 bases in the middle. The CDR3 sequence: CASSLISVQPSYEQYF. Here the CDR3 DNA reads TGTGCCAGCAGCTTAATTAGCGTACAGCCCTCCTACGAGCAGTACTTC.

V and J are TRBV11-2 and TRBJ1-1, with a weak D call TRBD1 (6 bases). CDR1 SGHAT and CDR2 FQNNGV come from the germline V gene. Trimming pared 6 bases from V and 7 bases from J, leaving 24 bases between. This CDR3 contains 16 residues. The CDR3 nucleotides are TGTGCCAGCAGTACCCTCTCGGGGGCCTCCTACCTTGAAGCTTTCTTT. Translation gives CASSTLSGASYLEAFF.

This rearrangement joins TRBV7-3 to TRBJ2-3, with 11 bases aligning to TRBD2. Germline V gene lookup returns CDR1 SGHTA and CDR2 FQGTGA. This CDR3 is built from 18 residues. The V and J ends lost 1 base and 4 bases, in that order; junction bases with no gene match: 10. The CDR3 loop is CASSLNGLAGGPPDTQYF. The CDR3 DNA follows: TGTGCCAGCAGCTTAAATGGCTTAGCGGGAGGGCCCCCAGATACGCAGTATTTT. The variable domain in full, with the rest retrieved from reference TRBV7-3 and TRBJ2-3, is GAGVSQTPSNKVTEKGKYVELRCDPISGHTALYWYRQSLGQGPEFLIYFQGTGAADDSGLPNDRFFAVRPEGSVSTLKIQRTERGDSAVYLCASSLNGLAGGPPDTQYFGPGTRLTVL.

This clonotype was picked up a small number of times. The chain is built from TRBV12-3 or TRBV12-4 and TRBJ2-1; maybe TRBD1 (5 bases). This CDR3 region has 16 residues. Trimming left V 9 bases short and J 4 bases short, with 22 bases between. The CDR3 DNA sequence: TGTGCCAGTACAGGCCCTCCTAGTCCCTTGTACAATGAGCAGTTCTTC. This codes for CASTGPPSPLYNEQFF.